These 20 T cell receptor beta chains were all obtained from the same sample, sequenced in a study of T cells after posttransplantation cyclophosphamide (dated by TCRdb to between 2015 and 2016). Library preparation was by the immunoSEQ multiplex PCR assay. TCRdb took over this immuneACCESS table, retaining in-frame rearrangements with V and J assigned. Such tables are incomplete; in checked studies, under half of the missing clones stem from an unresolved V gene, and the remainder is unexplained. The table for this sample lists over 20,000 clones; roughly 85% of them were counted only once. Clones ranked in the top ten supply about 2.1% of the sample. The control group consisted of around 10 patients who received myeloablative marrow transplants with methotrexate plus a calcineurin inhibitor and who were sampled 1 year after transplant. The starting material was PBMCs, obtained 350 to 400 days after allogeneic stem cell transplant with calcineurin inhibitor and methotrexate. The receptors come from a female patient between 30 and 40 years old who received an allogeneic stem cell transplant from an unrelated donor, was CMV-positive, and had acute and chronic GVHD. Some T cells present after a transplant may be cells of the graft donor.

The V and J genes are TRBV6-1 and TRBJ2-2, with D perhaps matching TRBD2 (6 bases). V lost 8 bases to trimming and J lost 4 bases, with 17 bases between them. In germline, CDR1 is MNHNS, CDR2 SASEGT. The CDR3 covers 15 residues. The CDR3 region has the DNA TGTGCCAGCGGGGGGAAGGCGGGAATCACCGGGGAGCTGTTTTTT. Protein product: CASGGKAGITGELFF.

The CDR3 sequence is CASSPLGLSYEQYF. DNA for the CDR3: TGTGCCAGCAGCCCTCTGGGCCTCTCCTACGAGCAGTACTTC. The J gene is TRBJ2-7, the V gene TRBV14; no clear D gene. The CDR3 extends over 14 amino acids. The V and J ends lost 4 bases and 0 bases respectively, with 10 bases between them. The germline V gene encodes CDR1 SGHDN and CDR2 FVKESK.

The V gene is TRBV7-2, the J gene TRBJ1-2; D is possibly TRBD1 (6 bases). CDR1 and CDR2 (germline): SGHTA, FQGNSA. The CDR3 totals 14 residues. V lost 7 bases to trimming and J lost 1 base, with 13 bases between them. CDR3 loop: CASTSDRHNYGYTF. The CDR3 DNA sequence: TGTGCCAGCACCTCGGACAGACATAACTATGGCTACACCTTC. The whole variable domain, remainder taken from reference TRBV7-2 and TRBJ1-2, is GAGVSQSPSNKVTEKGKDVELRCDPISGHTALYWYRQSLGQGLEFLIYFQGNSAPDKSGLPSDRFSAERTGGSVSTLTIQRTQQEDSAVYLCASTSDRHNYGYTFGSGTRLTVV.

The V and J genes are TRBV18 and TRBJ1-1; the D is unclear. This CDR3 has 13 residues. The V end was cut by 6 bases, the J end by 1 base, with 9 bases between. Germline V CDR1 and CDR2: KGHSH, LQKENI. The CDR3 nucleotides read TGTGCCAGCTCGGAGCAGACGAACACTGAAGCTTTCTTT. This sequence encodes CASSEQTNTEAFF.

V and J are TRBV6-1 and TRBJ2-7, with no clear D. The germline V gene encodes CDR1 MNHNS and CDR2 SASEGT. This CDR3 comprises 14 residues. V was clipped by 3 bases and J by 0 bases, with 9 bases between them. CDR3 bases: TGTGCCAGCAGTGACCCCATGAGCTCCTACGAGCAGTACTTC. Residues: CASSDPMSSYEQYF.

The chain joins TRBV9 to TRBJ2-5; a weak D match, TRBD2 (7 bases). The germline V gene has CDR1 SGDLS and CDR2 YYNGEE. Between the trimmed V and J ends, which lost 3 bases and 3 bases, there was a span of 18 bases. CDR3 size: 16 residues. Here the CDR3 reads CASSAPGGASEETQYF. In DNA, the CDR3 is TGTGCCAGCAGCGCCCCTGGGGGGGCTAGCGAAGAGACCCAGTACTTC.

The chain combines TRBV9 with TRBJ1-2, with 8 bases aligning to TRBD1. Per germline, CDR1 SGDLS and CDR2 YYNGEE. The CDR3 spans 14 residues. Trimming took 4 bases from V and 6 from J; bases not matched to a gene: 8. CDR3: CASSSTGGFNGYTF. The DNA of the CDR3 is TGTGCCAGCAGCTCTACAGGGGGGTTCAATGGCTACACCTTC.

The CDR3 coding sequence is TGTGCCAGCAGAACAGACTCCTACGAGCAGTACTTC. It yields the protein CASRTDSYEQYF. The genes are TRBV6-5 and TRBJ2-7; D is uncertain. This CDR3 spans 12 amino acids. Trimming removed 6 bases from V and 0 bases from J, with 6 bases in between. Per germline, CDR1 MNHEY and CDR2 SVGAGI.

The chain employs TRBV7-9 and TRBJ2-5; 10 bases fit TRBD2. Losses at the gene ends were 0 bases for V and 5 bases for J; bases not matched to a gene: 3. CDR1 SEHNR and CDR2 FQNEAQ come from the germline V gene (reference sequence). The CDR3 length is 15 residues. CDR3 nucleotides: TGTGCCAGCAGCTTAGCACAGGGACTAGCGGAGACCCAGTACTTC. This gives the protein CASSLAQGLAETQYF.

The chain employs TRBV19 and TRBJ2-2; 9 nucleotides agree with TRBD2. V shed 1 base and J 0 bases; nucleotides not matched to a gene: 12. Germline V gene data show CDR1 as LNHDA and CDR2 as SQIVND (reference sequence). The CDR3 contains 20 residues. CDR3 residues: CASSIGSLAGKNSNTGELFF. The CDR3 coding sequence is TGTGCCAGTAGTATAGGGTCTCTAGCGGGGAAAAACTCGAACACCGGGGAGCTGTTTTTT.

About this clone: Other DNA variants within this sample encode the same CDR3. The CDR3 loop is CASSPGVGGSEKLFF. The CDR3 DNA sequence: TGTGCCAGCAGCCCCGGGGTAGGGGGAAGTGAAAAACTGTTTTTT. The rearrangement joins TRBV16 to TRBJ1-4; tentatively, D is TRBD1 (6 bases). The CDR3 consists of 15 residues. Germline V CDR1 and CDR2: KGHSY, FQNENV. Trimming cost V 4 bases and J 7 bases, with 16 bases left between them.

The J gene is TRBJ2-1, the V gene TRBV19; 8 bases line up with TRBD2. Germline V gives CDR1 LNHDA, CDR2 SQIVND (reference sequence). The J segment lost 4 bases and the V segment lost 5 bases, leaving 10 bases of the junction unmatched. The CDR3 contains 16 residues. The CDR3 spells CASSPSGGRTYNEQFF. CDR3 DNA: TGTGCCAGTAGTCCCTCGGGGGGGCGAACTTACAATGAGCAGTTCTTC.

The rearrangement links TRBV7-9 to TRBJ2-7, with 9 bases that match TRBD1. The trim removed 5 bases at V and 2 bases at J, leaving 4 bases unmatched. The germline V gene encodes CDR1 SEHNR and CDR2 FQNEAQ (reference sequence). The CDR3 loop spans 14 amino acids. CDR3 coding DNA: TGTGCCAGCAGCCGGGACAGGGAACCCTACGAGCAGTACTTC. This gives the protein CASSRDREPYEQYF.

This chain connects TRBV11-2 to TRBJ2-6; TRBD2 is a possible D gene (6 bases). There are 12 residues in the CDR3. CDR1 and CDR2 from the germline V gene are SGHAT and FQNNGV. Trimming removed 11 bases at V and 1 base at J, with 6 bases between. The DNA of the CDR3 is TGTGCCGGGGGGTCTGGGGCCAACGTCCTGACTTTC. This translates into CAGGSGANVLTF.

This clone showed up just once. V is TRBV10-3 and J is TRBJ2-1; TRBD2 agrees at 10 bases. V shed 7 bases, J shed 6 bases, and the junction held 6 bases outside the gene matches. Germline assignment: CDR1 ENHRY and CDR2 SYGVKD. The CDR3 runs 14 residues. The CDR3 loop reads CAITPGTSANEQFF. The CDR3 coding sequence is TGTGCCATCACTCCCGGGACTAGCGCCAATGAGCAGTTCTTC.

This chain uses TRBV5-1 with TRBJ2-3; 11 bases map to TRBD2. CDR3 length: 15 amino acids. CDR1 and CDR2 (germline): SGHRS, YFSETQ. V dropped 3 bases and J dropped 4; count of bases not matched to a gene: 4. CDR3 DNA sequence: TGCGCCAGCAGCTCCGGGACTAGCGGTCCAGATACGCAGTATTTT. Its translation: CASSSGTSGPDTQYF.

This clone was seen just once. The chain recombines TRBV7-9 with TRBJ2-3, with D possibly matching TRBD2 (5 bases). Germline CDR1 and CDR2: SEHNR and FQNEAQ (reference sequence). This CDR3 comprises 14 residues. V lost 3 bases and J 1 base, leaving 8 bases between the germline ends. CDR3 sequence (DNA): TGTGCCAGCAGCTTCCGGCGGGGCACAGATACGCAGTATTTT. This encodes CASSFRRGTDTQYF.

The V call is TRBV6-6, the J call TRBJ1-1, with 10 bases identical to TRBD1. The length of the CDR3 is 13 residues. Germline CDR1 and CDR2: MNHNY and SVGAGI (reference sequence). With V trimmed by 5 bases and J by 3 bases, 0 bases remained unmatched. This CDR3 is CASSGQGDTEAFF. Here the CDR3 DNA reads TGTGCCAGCAGTGGACAGGGGGACACTGAAGCTTTCTTT.

J is TRBJ1-2 and V is TRBV6-5; 9 nucleotides agree with TRBD1. The CDR3 sequence is 13 residues long. The germline CDR1 and CDR2 sequences are MNHEY and SVGAGI. V lost 9 bases, J lost 4 bases, and 6 bases stayed unmatched. DNA for the CDR3: TGTGCCAGTAAGGACAGGGGTCTCTATGGCTACACCTTC. Its translation: CASKDRGLYGYTF.

The chain links TRBV7-2 to TRBJ1-1; unclear D gene. Germline CDR1 reads SGHTA; CDR2 reads FQGNSA. Trimming took off 3 bases at V and 1 base at J, with 6 bases between the two ends. This CDR3 contains 13 residues. For the CDR3, the DNA is TGTGCCAGCAGCTTGACGGGGAACACTGAAGCTTTCTTT. This translates into CASSLTGNTEAFF.